This T cell receptor (beta chain) is from a study of T cell responses to AZD1222 COVID-19 vaccine. The study's findings and limits: Mostly white British, mostly female donors; authors suggested clonal diversity may be underestimated. The breadth and depth of Spike-specific TCRs increased once two AZD1222 doses had been given. Baseline seropositivity characterized only a handful of AZD1222 recipients.

Concerning this clone: Its antigen is still unknown.

Germline V gene sequence: CDR1 KGHSH, CDR2 LQKENI. V gave up 8 bases and J gave up 0 bases; unmatched junction bases: 9. The CDR3 extends over 15 amino acids. The table came from immunoSEQ multiplex PCR; TCRdb's copy has only in-frame clones and leaves some out. The table has about 47,000 clones, around 85% seen once. The gene calls are TRBV18 and TRBJ1-1; 7 positions agree with TRBD1. Specimen: peripheral blood, collected on day 0 of MenACWY control vaccination. The clonotype originates from an adult in good health. The CDR3 sequence is CASLDRAGMNTEAFF. The CDR3 DNA reads TGTGCCAGCCTAGACAGGGCCGGGATGAACACTGAAGCTTTCTTT.